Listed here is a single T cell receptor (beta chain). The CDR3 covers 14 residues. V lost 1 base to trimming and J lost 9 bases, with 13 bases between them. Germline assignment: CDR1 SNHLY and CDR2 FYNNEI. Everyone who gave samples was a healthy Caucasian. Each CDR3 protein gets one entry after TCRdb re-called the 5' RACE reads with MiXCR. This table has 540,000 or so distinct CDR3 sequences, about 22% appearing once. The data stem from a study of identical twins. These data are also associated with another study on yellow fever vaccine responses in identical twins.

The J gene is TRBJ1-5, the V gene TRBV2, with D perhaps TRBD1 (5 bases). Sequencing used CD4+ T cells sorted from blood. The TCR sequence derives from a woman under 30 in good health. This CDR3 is CASSEGPGNGPQHF. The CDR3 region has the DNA TGTGCCAGCAGTGAAGGGCCAGGGAATGGGCCCCAGCATTTT.